The 2 T cell receptor beta chains given below trace back to one sample, sequenced in a study of Graves' ophthalmopathy and Graves' hyperthyroidism. Amplified TCR beta CDR3 regions were obtained using RNA transcripts as template. HTBI primers were used in a first-round RT-PCR, which preceded a second-round multiplex PCR. TCRdb re-called the multiplex PCR reads through MiXCR, storing one row per CDR3 protein. The data show 900,000 to 1,200,000 distinct CDR3 sequences, less than 45% seen once. The sample taken for sequencing was peripheral blood or thyroid tissue (not recorded which). The receptors originated from an adult man with Graves' hyperthyroidism.

This clonotype was counted many times. V usage is TRBV12-3 or TRBV12-4 and J usage is TRBJ2-2; D is undetermined. The CDR3 is 11 residues long. With 3 bases removed from V and 4 bases from J, the gap between germline ends came to 0 bases. The CDR3 sequence is CASSFTGELFF. For the CDR3, the DNA is TGTGCCAGCAGTTTCACCGGGGAGCTGTTTTTT.

This clonotype was observed at least ten times. This chain connects TRBV12-3 or TRBV12-4 to TRBJ1-5; D may be TRBD1 (5 bases). V was pared by 0 bases and J by 8 bases, with 8 bases between. The CDR3 sequence is 13 residues long. The CDR3 nucleotides are TGTGCCAGCAGTTTAGCTCAGGGTAAGCCCCAGCATTTT. Its protein is CASSLAQGKPQHF.